The 7 T cell receptor beta chains listed next were all sequenced from one sample in a study of cytomegalovirus exposure and HLA in healthy donors. Only in-frame clones appear in the TCRdb table, and some are missing; sequencing was by immunoSEQ multiplex PCR. The table has roughly 230,000 clones, 90% seen once. Sequences were obtained from PBMCs. These receptors originate from a woman aged 25-40 years in good health and CMV-seronegative.

The gene calls are TRBV5-5 and TRBJ2-7; D remains ambiguous. Trimming pared 4 bases from V and 4 bases from J, leaving 15 bases between. CDR3 length: 14 residues. Per germline, CDR1 SGHKS and CDR2 YYEKEE (reference sequence). CDR3 sequence (DNA): TGTGCCAGCAGCCACGGACCGGTGGGGTACGAGCAGTACTTC. Translated, it gives CASSHGPVGYEQYF.

The chain combines TRBV9 with TRBJ2-5; 7 bases line up with TRBD1. V dropped 0 bases and J dropped 6; count of bases not matched to a gene: 11. In germline, CDR1 is SGDLS, CDR2 YYNGEE. CDR3 length: 16 amino acids. The CDR3 loop reads CASSVAPGTDRQTQYF. The CDR3 coding sequence is TGTGCCAGCAGCGTAGCGCCCGGGACAGACCGCCAGACCCAGTACTTC.

J is TRBJ1-5 and V is TRBV28; TRBD1 matches at 7 bases. The CDR3 has 15 residues. Germline CDR1 is MDHEN and CDR2 is SYDVKM. J gave up 0 bases and V 8 bases, and 7 bases lay outside the gene matches. DNA for the CDR3: TGTGCCAGCCTCCGGACAGGTAATAGCAATCAGCCCCAGCATTTT. Translated: CASLRTGNSNQPQHF. Filled out from reference TRBV28 and TRBJ1-5, the complete variable domain reads DVKVTQSSRYLVKRTGEKVFLECVQDMDHENMFWYRQDPGLGLRLIYFSYDVKMKEKGDIPEGYSVSREKKERFSLILESASTNQTSMYLCASLRTGNSNQPQHFGDGTRLSIL.

This clone was recorded a few times. CDR3 protein: CASSQDAAGGWETQYF. CDR3 nucleotide sequence: TGCGCCAGCAGCCAAGATGCCGCAGGGGGCTGGGAGACCCAGTACTTC. The chain is built from TRBV4-3 and TRBJ2-5, with TRBD1 matching over 8 bases. This CDR3 region has 16 residues. V dropped 0 bases and J dropped 5; count of bases not matched to a gene: 8. Germline V CDR1 and CDR2: LGHNA, YSLEER.

The chain recombines TRBV5-1 with TRBJ2-7; 7 bases agree with TRBD1. This CDR3 has 15 amino acids. Germline values: CDR1 SGHRS, CDR2 YFSETQ. The trim removed 5 bases at V and 3 bases at J, leaving 11 bases unmatched. The CDR3 sequence is CASRSRDSLIYEQYF. In nucleotides, the CDR3 is TGCGCCAGCAGATCCCGGGACAGCCTAATCTACGAGCAGTACTTC.

The chain is built from TRBV4-1 and TRBJ1-2, with D uncertain. The germline CDR1 and CDR2 sequences are MGHRA and YSYEKL. The CDR3 has 14 residues. Trimming pared 0 bases from V and 3 bases from J, leaving 8 bases between. In nucleotides, the CDR3 is TGCGCCAGCAGCCAAGACACCTCTGACTATGGCTACACCTTC. As protein: CASSQDTSDYGYTF.

This chain joins TRBV29-1 and TRBJ2-3; D might be TRBD2 (6 bases). Germline V gives CDR1 SQVTM, CDR2 ANQGSEA. V lost 5 bases and J 6 bases, leaving 18 bases between the germline ends. This CDR3 comprises 14 residues. The CDR3 sequence: CSVSRSGAFDTQYF. In DNA, the CDR3 is TGCAGCGTTTCCAGGTCGGGAGCCTTTGATACGCAGTATTTT.